The 32 T cell receptor beta chains below all came from one sample that was sequenced in a study of T cells in Graves' hyperthyroidism and ophthalmopathy. RNA transcripts were the template for amplifying TCR beta CDR3 regions. Primed by the HTBI set, a first-round RT-PCR was run on the TCR CDR3. TCRdb itself ran the multiplex PCR reads through MiXCR, one entry per CDR3 protein. The profile covers more than 500,000 distinct CDR3 sequences, with about 16% appearing a single time and 3% to 4% taken by the ten largest. Sequencing used blood. Every receptor here comes from a woman in her thirties with Graves' hyperthyroidism.

This clonotype has more than one count but fewer than ten. V is TRBV28 and J is TRBJ1-2; tentative D call: TRBD1 (6 bases). The CDR3 has 15 amino acids. V shed 8 bases and J shed 5 bases, with 21 bases lying between them. CDR1 MDHEN and CDR2 SYDVKM come from the germline V gene. The CDR3: CASHPPGGALYGYTF. The CDR3, as DNA: TGTGCCAGCCACCCCCCCGGGGGCGCTTTATATGGCTACACCTTC.

This clonotype showed up many times. The chain combines TRBV30 with TRBJ2-5; TRBD2 matches 7 bases. Trimming cost V 5 bases and J 5 bases; bases outside gene matches: 2. Germline assignment: CDR1 GTSNPN and CDR2 SVGIG (reference sequence). CDR3 length: 11 amino acids. CDR3 sequence (DNA): TGTGCCTGGCTAGCGGCGGAGACCCAGTACTTC. It codes for CAWLAAETQYF.

In this sample, this clonotype turned up many times. V gene TRBV28 combines with J gene TRBJ2-5; 9 bases map to TRBD1. Trimming removed 6 bases from V and 7 bases from J; junction bases left unmatched: 3. Germline lookup yields CDR1 MDHEN and CDR2 SYDVKM. The CDR3 loop spans 12 amino acids. The CDR3 nucleotides are TGTGCCAGCAGCGACAGGGGGGCGACCCAGTACTTC. It encodes CASSDRGATQYF.

With respect to this clonotype: Its ends do not fully match the called genes, so a read error is possible. This chain joins TRBV28 and TRBJ1-1; no definite D call. CDR1 and CDR2 from the germline V gene are MDHEN and SYDVKM. The CDR3 covers 12 residues. The CDR3 is CTSSWGNTEAFF. The CDR3 nucleotides are TGTACCAGCAGTTGGGGGAACACTGAAGCTTTCTTT.

This clonotype was seen at least ten times. The rearrangement uses TRBV20-1 and TRBJ2-7; a weak D match, TRBD2 (5 bases). The V gene's germline CDR1 is DFQATT and CDR2 SNEGSKA (reference sequence). V gave up 0 bases and J gave up 1 base, with 10 bases separating them. The CDR3 runs 14 residues. CDR3 sequence reads: CSARDRRDSYEQYF. Here the CDR3 DNA reads TGCAGTGCTAGAGATCGACGGGATTCCTACGAGCAGTACTTC.

This clonotype occurred many times. The chain carries TRBV12-5 and TRBJ1-5; the match to TRBD1 covers 8 bases. The germline V gene has CDR1 LGHNT and CDR2 FRNRAP. V lost 1 base to trimming and J lost 7 bases; unmatched junction nucleotides: 3. The CDR3 is 14 residues long. CDR3 region: CASGLGQGKQPQHF. For the CDR3, the DNA is TGTGCTAGTGGTTTGGGACAGGGGAAGCAGCCCCAGCATTTT.

This clonotype was seen a handful of times. This chain joins TRBV27 and TRBJ2-3; 8 bases line up with TRBD2. Trimming took 8 bases from V and 0 from J; bases not matched to a gene: 10. Germline CDR1 reads MNHEY; CDR2 reads SMNVEV (reference sequence). This CDR3 region has 16 residues. The CDR3 spells CASRIAGSSSTDTQYF. The CDR3 nucleotides are TGTGCCAGCCGAATAGCGGGATCCTCTAGCACAGATACGCAGTATTTT.

In its sample, this clonotype was seen many times. V and J are TRBV20-1 and TRBJ2-7; unclear D gene. V lost 0 bases and J lost 2, with 8 bases in between. The CDR3 has 13 amino acids. Germline V lookup: CDR1 DFQATT, CDR2 SNEGSKA (reference sequence). CDR3 sequence: CSARDMSPYEQYF. The CDR3 DNA sequence: TGCAGTGCTAGAGATATGAGCCCCTACGAGCAGTACTTC.

This rearrangement joins TRBV7-9 to TRBJ2-1; D perhaps matches TRBD2 (6 bases). V lost 1 base and J 7 bases, leaving 14 bases between the germline ends. Germline CDR1 and CDR2: SEHNR and FQNEAQ (reference sequence). The CDR3 loop spans 15 amino acids. The CDR3 DNA is TGTGCCAGCAGCTTAGAGGGACTCCGGGGAAATGAGCAGTTCTTC. Its protein is CASSLEGLRGNEQFF. Looking up the rest from reference TRBV7-9 and TRBJ2-1 gives the full variable domain: DTGVSQNPRHKITKRGQNVTFRCDPISEHNRLYWYRQTLGQGPEFLTYFQNEAQLEKSRLLSDRFSAERPKGSFSTLEIQRTEQGDSAMYLCASSLEGLRGNEQFFGPGTRLTVL.

The rearrangement uses TRBV12-3 or TRBV12-4 and TRBJ2-1; TRBD2 agrees at 10 bases. This CDR3 region has 14 residues. The junction had 6 bases not matched to a gene; V was cut back by 6 bases and J by 7 bases. The CDR3 nucleotides are TGTGCCAGCAGCCCACTAGCGGGGATAAATGAGCAGTTCTTC. The encoded protein is CASSPLAGINEQFF.

In its sample, this clonotype was seen many times. The chain employs TRBV28 and TRBJ2-1; tentative D call: TRBD1 (6 bases). V was shortened by 2 bases and J by 7 bases, with 15 bases between the two germline ends. The CDR3 length is 15 residues. Germline values: CDR1 MDHEN, CDR2 SYDVKM. This CDR3 is CASSLPGVVLNEQFF. In DNA form, the CDR3 reads TGTGCCAGCAGTTTACCAGGGGTGGTATTAAATGAGCAGTTCTTC.

This clonotype has more than one count but fewer than ten. This sequence joins TRBV9 and TRBJ2-1; no clear D. The germline V gene has CDR1 SGDLS and CDR2 YYNGEE. Trimming took off 2 bases at V and 2 bases at J, with 14 bases between the two ends. The CDR3 runs to 16 residues. The CDR3 protein is CASSVLDLGPYNEQFF. The CDR3 region has the DNA TGTGCCAGCAGCGTTCTAGACCTTGGCCCCTACAATGAGCAGTTCTTC.

The sample holds many counts of this clonotype. The chain uses TRBV28 and TRBJ2-7, with 7 positions matching TRBD1. Trimming removed 2 bases from V and 3 bases from J; junction bases left unmatched: 1. The CDR3 sequence is 13 residues long. Germline CDR1 MDHEN, CDR2 SYDVKM. CDR3 coding DNA: TGTGCCAGCAGTTTAAGGGGGCTCTACGAGCAGTACTTC. Protein: CASSLRGLYEQYF.

As for this clonotype: This may be a read error: a much more frequent sequence differs by one nucleotide. Written as DNA, the CDR3 is TGTGCCAGCCGACTAGCGGCCTACGAGCGGTACTTC. Translating it yields CASRLAAYERYF. The rearrangement uses TRBV2 and TRBJ2-7, with 9 bases identical to TRBD2. CDR1 SNHLY and CDR2 FYNNEI come from the germline V gene. The CDR3 totals 12 residues.

This clonotype was seen ten or more times. The chain uses TRBV6-4 and TRBJ2-3; 9 bases align to TRBD1. With V trimmed by 4 bases and J by 0 bases, 2 bases remained unmatched. The germline V gene encodes CDR1 MRHNA and CDR2 SNTAGT. This CDR3 has 15 amino acids. CDR3 DNA sequence: TGTGCCAGCAGTGCCGGGACAGGGAGCACAGATACGCAGTATTTT. This sequence encodes CASSAGTGSTDTQYF.

This clonotype was seen many times. The DNA of the CDR3 is TGTGCCAGCAGTTTATCGGCCGCCAGGACAGCCCCCTACGAGCAGTACTTC. Protein sequence: CASSLSAARTAPYEQYF. J is TRBJ2-7 and V is TRBV27; tentatively, D is TRBD1 (6 bases). Trimming removed 0 bases from V and 2 bases from J, with 17 bases in between. Germline V gene sequence: CDR1 MNHEY, CDR2 SMNVEV (reference sequence). CDR3 length: 17 amino acids.

Concerning this clonotype: A much larger clone lies a single base off, so this may be a read error. This rearrangement joins TRBV2 to TRBJ1-1, with a tentative D call TRBD1 (6 bases). CDR3 length equals 13 residues. Germline V gives CDR1 SNHLY, CDR2 FYNNEI. CDR3 nucleotides: TGTGCCAGCAATGGGGGGCAGAACACTGAAGCTTCCTTT. Residues: CASNGGQNTEASF.

The chain has TRBV4-1 and TRBJ2-3; unclear D gene. Germline V gene data show CDR1 as MGHRA and CDR2 as YSYEKL. The CDR3 has 13 amino acids. Between the trimmed V and J ends, which lost 2 bases and 4 bases, there was a span of 7 bases. CDR3 nucleotide sequence: TGCGCCAGCAGCCAACCTAGTGCAGATACGCAGTATTTT. As protein: CASSQPSADTQYF.

This clonotype was observed a handful of times. The chain recombines TRBV20-1 with TRBJ2-1, with a possible D match to TRBD1 (5 bases). The V and J ends lost 5 bases and 8 bases respectively, with 19 bases between them. This CDR3 spans 14 amino acids. Germline CDR1 reads DFQATT; CDR2 reads SNEGSKA (reference sequence). The CDR3 DNA is TGCAGTGCTCCAGGGCGAGTGAGGATGGATGAGCAGTTCTTC. Residues: CSAPGRVRMDEQFF.

This clonotype was counted at least ten times. This chain connects TRBV24-1 to TRBJ2-1; a possible D gene is TRBD2 (5 bases). The CDR3 covers 17 residues. V lost 2 bases to trimming and J lost 3 bases, with 16 bases between them. The V gene's germline CDR1 is KGHDR and CDR2 SFDVKD. CDR3 protein: CATSDSVLEGNYNEQFF. The CDR3 DNA reads TGTGCCACCAGTGATTCGGTTCTAGAGGGAAACTACAATGAGCAGTTCTTC.

The chain couples TRBV7-2 to TRBJ2-3, with 8 bases aligning to TRBD2. Trimming at V came to 5 bases and at J to 2 bases, leaving 12 bases not matched to a gene. There are 17 residues in the CDR3. Germline loops: CDR1 SGHTA, CDR2 FQGNSA. The CDR3: CASSHPRTSGNTDTQYF. The CDR3 coding sequence is TGTGCCAGCAGCCATCCTCGCACTAGCGGAAACACAGATACGCAGTATTTT.

In this sample, this clonotype turned up a few times. The gene calls are TRBV29-1 and TRBJ2-7; 9 positions match TRBD1. The CDR3 contains 13 residues. From germline, CDR1 is SQVTM and CDR2 ANQGSEA. V lost 6 bases, J lost 2 bases, and 5 bases stayed unmatched. CDR3 amino acids: CSVRTGVTYEQYF. In nucleotides, the CDR3 is TGCAGCGTCCGGACAGGGGTTACCTACGAGCAGTACTTC.

This clonotype has ten or more counts. The gene calls are TRBV20-1 and TRBJ2-1; D remains ambiguous. CDR3 size: 13 residues. Trimming removed 5 bases from V and 9 bases from J, with 17 bases in between. CDR1 is DFQATT and CDR2 is SNEGSKA in the germline V gene (reference sequence). The CDR3 region is CSARSIASSEQFF. The CDR3 DNA sequence: TGCAGTGCTCGATCTATAGCCTCCAGTGAGCAGTTCTTC.

This clonotype has a handful of counts. CDR3 residues: CASSEPGLGNEQFF. The CDR3, as DNA: TGTGCCAGCAGTGAACCCGGACTTGGCAATGAGCAGTTCTTC. The chain has TRBV2 and TRBJ2-1; tentative D call: TRBD2 (5 bases). Looked up from germline, CDR1 is SNHLY and CDR2 is FYNNEI. This CDR3 has 14 residues. V was trimmed by 2 bases and J by 6 bases, leaving 11 bases between them.

The CDR3 region is CATGDRGGNEQFF. The CDR3 nucleotides read TGTGCCACAGGAGACAGGGGTGGGAATGAGCAGTTCTTC. J is TRBJ2-1 and V is TRBV24-1, with TRBD1 matching over 8 bases. Per the germline V gene, CDR1 is KGHDR and CDR2 is SFDVKD. There are 13 residues in the CDR3. J was trimmed by 7 bases and V by 10 bases; bases with no gene match: 8.

This clonotype was detected only a few times. The chain uses TRBV7-9 and TRBJ2-1; 12 bases line up with TRBD2. Losses at the gene ends were 7 bases for V and 7 bases for J; bases not matched to a gene: 5. The germline V gene encodes CDR1 SEHNR and CDR2 FQNEAQ (reference sequence). The CDR3 contains 14 residues. This CDR3 is CASTKTSGRNEQFF. For the CDR3, the DNA is TGTGCCAGCACCAAGACTAGCGGGAGAAATGAGCAGTTCTTC.

At least ten counts were recorded for this clonotype. The genes are TRBV9 and TRBJ1-1, with unresolved D. V was cut by 0 bases and J by 5 bases, with 11 bases left in between. Germline V gene lookup returns CDR1 SGDLS and CDR2 YYNGEE. This CDR3 comprises 14 residues. CDR3 protein: CASSVGGDWTEAFF. The CDR3 DNA reads as TGTGCCAGCAGCGTAGGCGGAGATTGGACTGAAGCTTTCTTT.

This clonotype showed up just a few times. CDR3 protein: CASSLGQRQNTGELFF. The CDR3 DNA sequence: TGTGCCAGCAGCTTAGGTCAGCGGCAAAACACCGGGGAGCTGTTTTTT. V usage is TRBV7-9 and J usage is TRBJ2-2; maybe TRBD2 (5 bases). Per germline, CDR1 SEHNR and CDR2 FQNEAQ (reference sequence). There are 16 residues in the CDR3. Trimming cost V 1 base and J 2 bases, with 11 bases left between them.

This chain uses TRBV11-3 with TRBJ2-7, with 13 bases matching TRBD2. The CDR3 spans 15 residues. The V gene's germline CDR1 is SGHNT and CDR2 YENEEA. Germline trimming cut 5 bases from V and 5 bases from J; bases unmatched to any gene: 6. The CDR3 DNA reads as TGTGCCAGCAGCCCCGGACTAGCGGGAGACAACGAGCAGTACTTC. This gives the protein CASSPGLAGDNEQYF.

The J gene is TRBJ2-7, the V gene TRBV5-6; D is uncertain. The V gene's germline CDR1 is SGHDT and CDR2 YYEEEE. With 4 bases removed from V and 10 bases from J, the gap between germline ends came to 30 bases. The CDR3 is 17 residues long. CDR3 loop: CASSPFPSRRHLSEQYF. The CDR3 DNA reads TGTGCCAGCAGCCCCTTCCCCTCCCGGCGCCACCTGAGCGAACAGTACTTC.

This clonotype was counted ten times or more. This CDR3 is CASSSYSGSSYNEQFF. The DNA for the CDR3 is TGCGCCAGCAGCTCCTATAGCGGGAGCTCCTACAATGAGCAGTTCTTC. The chain joins TRBV5-1 to TRBJ2-1; TRBD2 aligns across 9 bases. Germline V gives CDR1 SGHRS, CDR2 YFSETQ. The junction had 4 bases not matched to a gene; V was cut back by 3 bases and J by 0 bases. This CDR3 spans 16 amino acids.

A word on this clonotype: Being one base from a much bigger clone, this may be a read error. Since no conserved phenylalanine or tryptophan closes the CDR3, a read error is the likely cause. J is TRBJ1-1 and V is TRBV7-2, with D uncertain. Germline CDR1 SGHTA, CDR2 FQGNSA. The V gene lost 5 bases and the J gene lost 1 base, with 11 bases spanning the gap. The CDR3 contains 14 residues. CDR3 residues: CASSTWTENTEAFL. Written as DNA, the CDR3 is TGTGCCAGCAGCACCTGGACCGAGAACACTGAAGCTTTCCTT.